This T cell receptor (beta chain) was identified during a study of response to subunit inactivated influenza vaccine. This CDR3 has 14 residues. Losses at the gene ends were 6 bases for V and 5 bases for J; bases not matched to a gene: 9. Germline V gene lookup returns CDR1 SQVTM and CDR2 ANQGSEA. This clonotype has just a few counts. Its specificity is not known. Study-wide results and limits: After each seasonal influenza vaccination, few new T cells are recruited, the authors suggested.

TCRdb re-called the RT-PCR reads through MiXCR, storing one row per CDR3 protein. The repertoire holds over 650,000 distinct CDR3 sequences, with less than 20% as singletons. The sample here was PBMCs from blood, taken 5 days after vaccination. This receptor was identified in a man aged 45-65 years who received an inactivated influenza vaccine. V usage is TRBV29-1 and J usage is TRBJ2-7; 11 nucleotides match TRBD2. The CDR3 region has the DNA TGCAGCGTCTCGGGTAGCGGGGGGGCCCACGAGCAGTACTTC. It translates to CSVSGSGGAHEQYF.